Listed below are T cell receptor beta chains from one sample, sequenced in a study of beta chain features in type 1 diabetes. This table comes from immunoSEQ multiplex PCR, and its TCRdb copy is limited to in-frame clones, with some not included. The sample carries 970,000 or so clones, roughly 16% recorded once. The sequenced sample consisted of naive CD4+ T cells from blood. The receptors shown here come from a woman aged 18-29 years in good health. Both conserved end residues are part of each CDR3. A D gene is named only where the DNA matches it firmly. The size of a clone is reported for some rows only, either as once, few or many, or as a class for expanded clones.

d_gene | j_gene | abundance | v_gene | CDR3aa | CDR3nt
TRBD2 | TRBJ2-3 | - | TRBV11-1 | CASSPTTGLAGADTQYF | TGTGCCAGCAGTCCAACGACTGGGCTAGCGGGGGCAGATACGCAGTATTTT
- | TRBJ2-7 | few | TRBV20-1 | CSARAGSEQYF | TGCAGTGCTAGAGCTGGTAGCGAGCAGTACTTC
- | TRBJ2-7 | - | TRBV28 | CASSPRGYEQYF | TGTGCCAGCAGTCCCCGGGGCTACGAGCAGTACTTC
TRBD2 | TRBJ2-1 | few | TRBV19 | CATATSGAYNEQFF | TGTGCCACCGCGACTAGCGGGGCCTACAATGAGCAGTTCTTC
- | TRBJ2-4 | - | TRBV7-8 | CASSLAGTETPYF | TGTGCCAGCAGCTTAGCGGGGACTGAAACTCCGTACTTC
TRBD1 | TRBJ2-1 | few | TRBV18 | CASSPRIRETGGTGVFF | TGTGCCAGCTCACCAAGGATCCGTGAGACAGGGGGAACGGGAGTGTTCTTC
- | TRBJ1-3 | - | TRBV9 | CASSESSSGNTIYF | TGTGCCAGCAGCGAAAGTTCTTCTGGAAACACCATATATTTT
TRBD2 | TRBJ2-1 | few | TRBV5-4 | CASSLTSGIGNEQFF | TGTGCCAGCAGCTTGACTAGCGGGATTGGGAATGAGCAGTTCTTC
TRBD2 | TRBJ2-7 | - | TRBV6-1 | CASSRTSGRFYEQYF | TGTGCCAGCAGTCGGACTAGCGGGAGGTTCTACGAGCAGTACTTC
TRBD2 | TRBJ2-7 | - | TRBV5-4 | CASSAGRLAGGSEQYF | TGTGCCAGCAGCGCGGGCCGACTAGCGGGGGGAAGCGAGCAGTACTTC
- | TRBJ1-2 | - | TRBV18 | CASSPRDGPHYGYTF | TGTGCCAGCTCACCTAGGGACGGACCCCACTATGGCTACACCTTC
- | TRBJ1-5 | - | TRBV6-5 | CASSEHWVGQPQHF | TGTGCCAGCAGTGAACACTGGGTTGGTCAGCCCCAGCATTTT
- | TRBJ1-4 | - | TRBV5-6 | CASSPDPGNEKLFF | TGTGCCAGCAGCCCCGACCCAGGAAATGAAAAACTGTTTTTT
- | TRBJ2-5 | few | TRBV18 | CASSPRWGETQYF | TGTGCCAGCTCACCTCGGTGGGGGGAGACCCAGTACTTC
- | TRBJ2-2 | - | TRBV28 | CASSFTAGNTGELFF | TGTGCCAGCAGTTTTACAGCAGGGAACACCGGGGAGCTGTTTTTT
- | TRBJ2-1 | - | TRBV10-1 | CASSESIREDEQFF | TGCGCCAGCAGTGAGTCGATCAGGGAGGATGAGCAGTTCTTC
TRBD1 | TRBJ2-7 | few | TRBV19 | CASSTIRTGAPYEQYF | TGTGCCAGTAGTACGATCAGGACAGGGGCCCCCTACGAGCAGTACTTC
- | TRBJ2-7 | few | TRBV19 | CASSMYTGQPYEQYF | TGTGCCAGTAGTATGTATACAGGACAGCCCTACGAGCAGTACTTC
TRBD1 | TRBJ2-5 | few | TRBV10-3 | CAISEKLGQTQETQYF | TGTGCCATCAGTGAGAAACTGGGACAGACCCAAGAGACCCAGTACTTC
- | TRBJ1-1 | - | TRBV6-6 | CASSYVGKTNTEAFF | TGTGCCAGCAGTTACGTCGGGAAAACGAACACTGAAGCTTTCTTT
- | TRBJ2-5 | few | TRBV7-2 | CASSRHGAVGTETQYF | TGTGCCAGCAGCCGACACGGAGCGGTCGGAACTGAGACCCAGTACTTC
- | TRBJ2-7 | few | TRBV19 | CASRGLANSYEQYF | TGTGCCAGTAGAGGGCTAGCGAATTCCTACGAGCAGTACTTC
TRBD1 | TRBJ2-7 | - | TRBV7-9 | CASSLARDRGYEQYF | TGTGCCAGCAGCTTAGCGAGGGACAGGGGATACGAGCAGTACTTC
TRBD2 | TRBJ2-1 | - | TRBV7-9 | CASSFLREGLYNEQFF | TGTGCCAGCAGCTTTCTGCGGGAGGGCCTCTACAATGAGCAGTTCTTC
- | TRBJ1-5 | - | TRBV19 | CASSVKTGGQPQHF | TGTGCCAGTAGTGTGAAAACAGGTGGGCAGCCCCAGCATTTT
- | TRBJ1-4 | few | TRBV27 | CASSDLRLNEKLFF | TGTGCCAGCAGTGACCTGAGGCTTAATGAAAAACTGTTTTTT
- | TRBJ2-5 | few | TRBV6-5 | CASSGTSQETQYF | TGTGCCAGCAGCGGGACTTCGCAAGAGACCCAGTACTTC
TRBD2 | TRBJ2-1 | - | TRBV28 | CASGALTSSQFF | TGTGCCAGCGGGGCCTTGACTAGCAGCCAGTTCTTC
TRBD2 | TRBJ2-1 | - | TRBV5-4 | CASSPSPTSARGNEQFF | TGTGCCAGCAGCCCATCACCTACTAGCGCGCGAGGCAATGAGCAGTTCTTC
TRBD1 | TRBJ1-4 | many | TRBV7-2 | CASTRDRGKGEKLFF | TGTGCCAGCACCAGAGACAGGGGGAAAGGGGAAAAACTGTTTTTT
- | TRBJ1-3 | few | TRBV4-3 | CASSQVPGSGSGNTIYF | TGCGCCAGCAGCCAAGTGCCGGGAAGCGGCTCTGGAAACACCATATATTTT